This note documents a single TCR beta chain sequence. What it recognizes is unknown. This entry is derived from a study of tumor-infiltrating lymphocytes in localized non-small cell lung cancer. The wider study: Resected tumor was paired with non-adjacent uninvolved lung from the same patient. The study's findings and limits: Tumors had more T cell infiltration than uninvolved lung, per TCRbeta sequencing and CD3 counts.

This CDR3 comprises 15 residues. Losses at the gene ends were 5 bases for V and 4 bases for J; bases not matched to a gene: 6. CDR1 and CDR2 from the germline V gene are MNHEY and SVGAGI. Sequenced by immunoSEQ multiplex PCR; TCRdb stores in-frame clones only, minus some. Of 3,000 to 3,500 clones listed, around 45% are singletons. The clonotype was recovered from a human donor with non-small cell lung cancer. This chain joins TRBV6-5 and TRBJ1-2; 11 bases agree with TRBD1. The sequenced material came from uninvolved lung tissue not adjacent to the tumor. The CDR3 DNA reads TGTGCCAGCAGTGCACCGGGACAGGGGGTCTATGGCTACACCTTC. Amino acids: CASSAPGQGVYGYTF.